These 9 T cell receptor beta chains came from one sample sequenced in a study of T cell changes during pregnancy in multiple sclerosis. Only in-frame clones appear in the TCRdb table, and some are missing; sequencing was by immunoSEQ multiplex PCR. This table has around 80,000 clones, approximately 95% appearing once. This sample comprised peripheral blood, obtained in the second trimester of pregnancy. Receptor source: a female donor in good health, enrolled as a control in a pregnancy study.

The chain has TRBV4-1 and TRBJ2-1; 7 bases are shared with TRBD1. Germline V gene data show CDR1 as MGHRA and CDR2 as YSYEKL. This CDR3 is built from 15 residues. Trimming at V came to 4 bases and at J to 1 base, leaving 4 bases not matched to a gene. CDR3 coding DNA: TGCGCCAGCAGCCTCGACAGGGCTTCCTACAATGAGCAGTTCTTC. Amino acid sequence: CASSLDRASYNEQFF.

The chain recombines TRBV7-8 with TRBJ2-1; 8 bases line up with TRBD2. From germline, CDR1 is SGHVS and CDR2 FQNEAQ. Trimming at V came to 6 bases and at J to 9 bases, leaving 16 bases not matched to a gene. This CDR3 spans 16 amino acids. The CDR3 nucleotides are TGTGCCAGCAGGCCAGGCGCTAGCGGGCCCATTGGTGAGCAGTTCTTC. Its protein is CASRPGASGPIGEQFF.

V is TRBV5-1 and J is TRBJ2-1, with 10 bases fitting TRBD2. V lost 0 bases to trimming and J lost 4 bases; unmatched junction nucleotides: 1. Germline V gene data show CDR1 as SGHRS and CDR2 as YFSETQ. This CDR3 is built from 15 residues. CDR3 loop: CASSLVAGGYNEQFF. CDR3 bases: TGCGCCAGCAGCTTGGTAGCGGGGGGATACAATGAGCAGTTCTTC.

This rearrangement joins TRBV5-1 to TRBJ2-3; 7 nucleotides line up with TRBD1. The CDR3 contains 16 residues. With 0 bases clipped from V and 2 bases from J, the junction kept 6 bases outside the gene matches. In germline, CDR1 is SGHRS, CDR2 YFSETQ. The CDR3, as DNA: TGCGCCAGCAGCTTGGGCGGACAGGATTACACAGATACGCAGTATTTT. It is translated as CASSLGGQDYTDTQYF. The complete variable domain, with remaining parts taken from reference TRBV5-1 and TRBJ2-3, reads KAGVTQTPRYLIKTRGQQVTLSCSPISGHRSVSWYQQTPGQGLQFLFEYFSETQRNKGNFPGRFSGRQFSNSRSEMNVSTLELGDSALYLCASSLGGQDYTDTQYFGPGTRLTVL.

The V gene is TRBV28, the J gene TRBJ2-1; perhaps TRBD1 as D (5 bases). Trimming cost V 5 bases and J 5 bases, with 10 bases left between them. Germline V lookup: CDR1 MDHEN, CDR2 SYDVKM. This CDR3 spans 13 amino acids. The CDR3: CASSLQGDNEQFF. The DNA of the CDR3 is TGTGCCAGCAGTCTCCAAGGGGACAATGAGCAGTTCTTC.

V usage is TRBV6-6 and J usage is TRBJ1-1; possible D gene TRBD1, 6 bases. Germline V lookup: CDR1 MNHNY, CDR2 SVGAGI (reference sequence). Trimming cost V 4 bases and J 7 bases, with 13 bases left between them. This CDR3 contains 13 residues. CDR3 sequence reads: CASSSDSRGEAFF. The CDR3 bases are TGTGCCAGCAGTTCGGACAGTCGGGGTGAAGCTTTCTTT.

The chain recombines TRBV27 with TRBJ2-7; possibly TRBD2 for D (6 bases). Looked up from germline, CDR1 is MNHEY and CDR2 is SMNVEV (reference sequence). Trimming removed 3 bases from V and 3 bases from J, with 9 bases in between. This CDR3 region has 13 residues. CDR3 sequence: CASSLWRGYEQYF. CDR3 bases: TGTGCCAGCAGTTTGTGGAGGGGCTACGAGCAGTACTTC.

The chain has TRBV1 and TRBJ2-7; the DNA was not compared with TRBD2, the D call given in the table. TRBV1 counts as a pseudogene. This CDR3 comprises 19 residues. The CDR3 sequence: CTSSQDRRAIQSSGYEQYF. For the CDR3, the DNA is TGCACCAGCAGCCAAGATCGGCGAGCCATCCAGAGTTCGGGGTACGAGCAGTACTTC.

CDR3 coding DNA: TGTGCCAGCAGCTCCTTCGGGCGGGAGATTGGGAAGACCCAGTACTTC. Translating it yields CASSSFGREIGKTQYF. The chain uses TRBV7-9 and TRBJ2-5, with 7 positions matching TRBD2. The CDR3 has 16 amino acids. The germline gives CDR1 SEHNR, CDR2 FQNEAQ (reference sequence). Trimming took 4 bases from V and 6 from J; bases not matched to a gene: 14.